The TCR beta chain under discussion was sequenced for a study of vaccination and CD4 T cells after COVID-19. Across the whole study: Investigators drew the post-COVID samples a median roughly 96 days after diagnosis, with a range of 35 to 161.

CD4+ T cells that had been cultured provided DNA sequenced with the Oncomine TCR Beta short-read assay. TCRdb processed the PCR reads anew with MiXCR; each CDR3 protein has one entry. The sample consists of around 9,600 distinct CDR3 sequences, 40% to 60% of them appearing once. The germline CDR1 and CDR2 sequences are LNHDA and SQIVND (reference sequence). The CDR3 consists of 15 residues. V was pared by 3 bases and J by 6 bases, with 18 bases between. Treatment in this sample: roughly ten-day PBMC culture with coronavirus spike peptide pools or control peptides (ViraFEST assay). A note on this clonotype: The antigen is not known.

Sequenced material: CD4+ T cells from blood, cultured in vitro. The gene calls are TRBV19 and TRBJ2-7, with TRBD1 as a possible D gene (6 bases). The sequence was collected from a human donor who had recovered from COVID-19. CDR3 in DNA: TGTGCCAGTAGTATTGGGGACACGGGTTGGGGCGAGCAGTACTTC. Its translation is CASSIGDTGWGEQYF.